The 10 T cell receptor beta chains below were found in one sample sequenced in a study of blood T cell repertoires in COVID-19. Assay used: immunoSEQ multiplex PCR; TCRdb lists only in-frame clones, some missing. The table records about 200,000 clones, about 83% of them present only once. Sequenced material: PBMCs or T cells enriched from blood (not recorded which). Receptor source: a man aged 35-49 years with acute COVID-19.

This sequence joins TRBV19 and TRBJ2-1, with a weak D call TRBD1 (5 bases). CDR1 and CDR2 (germline): LNHDA, SQIVND (reference sequence). The CDR3 spans 14 residues. Trimming removed 5 bases from V and 2 bases from J, with 10 bases in between. CDR3 sequence (DNA): TGTGCCAGTAGTTGGGGCGGCCCCTACAATGAGCAGTTCTTC. This translates into CASSWGGPYNEQFF.

This chain connects TRBV6-6 to TRBJ2-7; perhaps TRBD2 as D (6 bases). V lost 6 bases to trimming and J lost 0 bases, with 18 bases between them. The germline CDR1 and CDR2 sequences are MNHNY and SVGAGI (reference sequence). This CDR3 contains 16 residues. In nucleotides, the CDR3 is TGTGCCAGCAGCCGCCTGGGTAGCGGAGGCTCCTACGAGCAGTACTTC. It translates to CASSRLGSGGSYEQYF.

This rearrangement joins TRBV3-1 (or the pseudogene TRBV3-2) to TRBJ2-7; tentative D call: TRBD2 (6 bases). This CDR3 is 15 amino acids long. Trimming shortened V by 3 bases and J by 0 bases, and 12 bases separated the two germline ends. Germline lookup yields CDR1 LGHDT and CDR2 YNNKEL (reference sequence). CDR3 nucleotides: TGTGCCAGCAGCCAGGGGACTTCTTCCTCCTACGAGCAGTACTTC. Translation gives CASSQGTSSSYEQYF.

This chain connects TRBV7-2 to TRBJ1-3, with a possible D match to TRBD1 (6 bases). CDR1 is SGHTA, CDR2 FQGNSA, per germline. This CDR3 region has 15 residues. The V end lost 6 bases, the J end lost 2 bases, and 14 bases lay between the germline ends. The CDR3 sequence is CASRSTGNTGNTIYF. CDR3 bases: TGTGCCAGCAGGAGCACAGGGAACACTGGAAACACCATATATTTT.

This clone came up once. The chain uses TRBV5-1 and TRBJ2-3; 11 bases line up with TRBD2. The CDR3 is 16 amino acids. Trimming at V came to 0 bases and at J to 5 bases, leaving 5 bases not matched to a gene. Germline V gene data show CDR1 as SGHRS and CDR2 as YFSETQ. The CDR3 coding sequence is TGCGCCAGCAGCTTGGGAACTAGCGGGAGCGGAGATACGCAGTATTTT. This encodes CASSLGTSGSGDTQYF.

This chain connects TRBV19 to TRBJ2-1; a weak D match, TRBD1 (6 bases). This CDR3 has 13 residues. V was shortened by 6 bases and J by 8 bases, with 14 bases between the two germline ends. The V gene's germline CDR1 is LNHDA and CDR2 SQIVND (reference sequence). CDR3 DNA sequence: TGTGCCAGTAGCGGGACAACGCACCATGAGCAGTTCTTC. It is translated as CASSGTTHHEQFF.

The chain recombines TRBV28 with TRBJ2-7, with TRBD2 as a possible D gene (6 bases). Germline CDR1 reads MDHEN; CDR2 reads SYDVKM. V lost 6 bases to trimming and J lost 3 bases, with 12 bases between them. CDR3 length equals 13 residues. Here the CDR3 DNA reads TGTGCCAGCAGCCCGCGGGACTTCTACGAGCAGTACTTC. This gives the protein CASSPRDFYEQYF.

This sequence joins TRBV6-5 and TRBJ2-1; D perhaps matches TRBD1 (6 bases). CDR1 and CDR2 from the germline V gene are MNHEY and SVGAGI. The CDR3 runs to 15 residues. V gave up 8 bases and J gave up 7 bases, with 21 bases separating them. Written as DNA, the CDR3 is TGTGCCAGCGGCCTTACCGGGACACGTAGGAATGAGCAGTTCTTC. This sequence encodes CASGLTGTRRNEQFF.

The V gene is TRBV6-4, the J gene TRBJ2-2; D is unresolved. The CDR3 length is 13 residues. V was pared by 2 bases and J by 5 bases, with 6 bases between. CDR1 is MRHNA and CDR2 is SNTAGT in the germline V gene. The CDR3 spells CASSDTSTGELFF. The CDR3 DNA follows: TGTGCCAGCAGTGACACTTCGACCGGGGAGCTGTTTTTT.

The chain combines TRBV9 with TRBJ1-6; D is perhaps TRBD1 (5 bases). The length of the CDR3 is 14 residues. The germline V gene has CDR1 SGDLS and CDR2 YYNGEE. Trimming took off 3 bases at V and 8 bases at J, with 12 bases between the two ends. CDR3 nucleotide sequence: TGTGCCAGCAGCGCTGGGGAGGGGTATTCACCCCTCCACTTT. It translates to CASSAGEGYSPLHF.